The T cell receptor (beta chain) described here comes from a study of Graves' ophthalmopathy and Graves' hyperthyroidism. For repertoire sequencing, the TCR beta CDR3 regions were amplified from RNA transcripts. Second-round multiplex PCR came after first-round RT-PCR with HTBI primers. A single record per CDR3 protein comes from TCRdb applying MiXCR to the multiplex PCR reads. Of about 210,000 distinct CDR3 sequences listed, about 32% were seen once; the top ten hold 9.1%. The V gene's germline CDR1 is SGHRS and CDR2 YFSETQ. V shed 3 bases and J 5 bases; nucleotides not matched to a gene: 5. This CDR3 has 15 residues. In this sample, this clonotype turned up many times. Antigen: not known. Regarding the study as a whole: Blood samples also showed most expanded thyroid clonotypes exceeding 0.001 frequency. Ophthalmopathy and stable hyperthyroidism were discriminated by a 13-signature model, with about 90% sensitivity and about 84% specificity.

Among the exclusions were patients with other autoimmune diseases, uncontrolled infections, pregnancy or lactation. PBMCs were isolated from a roughly 10 ml sample of fresh peripheral blood. Source material: peripheral blood. The receptor was derived from a man aged 50 to 60 with Graves' ophthalmopathy. The chain has TRBV5-1 and TRBJ1-1, with TRBD1 identical over 12 bases. The CDR3 is CASSWGQGAYTEAFF. The CDR3 DNA sequence: TGCGCCAGCAGCTGGGGACAGGGGGCTTATACTGAAGCTTTCTTT.